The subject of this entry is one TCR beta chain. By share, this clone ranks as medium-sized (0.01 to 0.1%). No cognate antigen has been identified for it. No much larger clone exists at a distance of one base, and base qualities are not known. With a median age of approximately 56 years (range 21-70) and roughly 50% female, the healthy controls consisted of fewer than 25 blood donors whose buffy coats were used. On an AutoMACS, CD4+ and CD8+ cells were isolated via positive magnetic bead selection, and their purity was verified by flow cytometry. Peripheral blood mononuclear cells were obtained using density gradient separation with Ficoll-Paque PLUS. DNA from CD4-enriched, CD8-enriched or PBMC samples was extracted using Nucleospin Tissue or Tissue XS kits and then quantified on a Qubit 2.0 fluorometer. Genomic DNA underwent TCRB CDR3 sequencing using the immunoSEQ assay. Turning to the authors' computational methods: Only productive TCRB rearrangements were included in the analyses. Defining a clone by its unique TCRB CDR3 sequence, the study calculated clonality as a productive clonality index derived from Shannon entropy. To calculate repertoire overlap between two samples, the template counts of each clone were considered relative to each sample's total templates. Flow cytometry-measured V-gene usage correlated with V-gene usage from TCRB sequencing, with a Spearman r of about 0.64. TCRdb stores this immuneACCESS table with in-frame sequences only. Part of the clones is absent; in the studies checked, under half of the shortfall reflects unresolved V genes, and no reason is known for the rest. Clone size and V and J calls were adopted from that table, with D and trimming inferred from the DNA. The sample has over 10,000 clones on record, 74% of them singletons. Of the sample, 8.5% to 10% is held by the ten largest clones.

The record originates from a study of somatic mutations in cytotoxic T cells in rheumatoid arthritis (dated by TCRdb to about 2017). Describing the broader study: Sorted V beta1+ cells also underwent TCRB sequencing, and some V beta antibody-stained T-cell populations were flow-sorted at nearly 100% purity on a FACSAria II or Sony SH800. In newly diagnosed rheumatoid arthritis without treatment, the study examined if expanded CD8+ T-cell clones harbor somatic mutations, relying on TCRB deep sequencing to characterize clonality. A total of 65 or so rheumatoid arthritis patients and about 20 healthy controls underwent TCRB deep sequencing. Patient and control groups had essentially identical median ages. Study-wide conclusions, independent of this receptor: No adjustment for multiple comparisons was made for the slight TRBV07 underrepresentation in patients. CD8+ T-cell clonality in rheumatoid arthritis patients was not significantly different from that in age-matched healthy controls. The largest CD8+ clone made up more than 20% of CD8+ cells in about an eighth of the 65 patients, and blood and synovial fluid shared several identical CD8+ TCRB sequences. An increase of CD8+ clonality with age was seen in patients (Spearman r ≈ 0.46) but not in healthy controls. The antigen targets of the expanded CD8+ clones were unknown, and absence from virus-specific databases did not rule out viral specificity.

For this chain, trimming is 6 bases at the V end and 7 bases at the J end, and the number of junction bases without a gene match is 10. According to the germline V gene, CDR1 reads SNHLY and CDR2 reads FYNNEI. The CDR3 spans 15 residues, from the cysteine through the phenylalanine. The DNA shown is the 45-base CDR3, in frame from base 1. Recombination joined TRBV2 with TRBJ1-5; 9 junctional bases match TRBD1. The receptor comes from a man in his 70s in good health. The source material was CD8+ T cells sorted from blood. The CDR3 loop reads CASRAGTGNWQPQHF. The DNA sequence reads TGTGCCAGCAGAGCCGGGACAGGGAACTGGCAGCCCCAGCATTTT.